The present T cell receptor (beta chain) was sequenced within a study of T cells in Graves' hyperthyroidism and ophthalmopathy. RNA transcripts yielded amplified TCR beta CDR3 regions. Primed by the HTBI set, a first-round RT-PCR was run on the TCR CDR3. MiXCR was run by TCRdb on the multiplex PCR reads, yielding one entry per CDR3 protein. The table has around 480,000 distinct CDR3 sequences, 13% to 15% seen once. The CDR3 contains 13 residues. Germline CDR1 reads KGHDR; CDR2 reads SFDVKD. V was clipped by 11 bases and J by 6 bases, with 17 bases between them. This clonotype appeared a few times. The definition of stable Graves' hyperthyroidism was no ophthalmopathy progression within 18 months. Lactation, pregnancy, other autoimmune disease or uncontrolled infection excluded patients. The study based diagnoses on clinical symptoms, serum thyroxine and TRAb, thyroid ultrasound and orbital computed tomography.

The V gene is TRBV24-1, the J gene TRBJ2-3; TRBD1 might be the D (6 bases). Sequencing was carried out using blood. The source of this sequence is a woman aged 18-29 years with Graves' hyperthyroidism. The CDR3 sequence is CAISDRASDTQYF. CDR3 bases: TGTGCCATCTCGGACAGAGCATCCGATACGCAGTATTTT.